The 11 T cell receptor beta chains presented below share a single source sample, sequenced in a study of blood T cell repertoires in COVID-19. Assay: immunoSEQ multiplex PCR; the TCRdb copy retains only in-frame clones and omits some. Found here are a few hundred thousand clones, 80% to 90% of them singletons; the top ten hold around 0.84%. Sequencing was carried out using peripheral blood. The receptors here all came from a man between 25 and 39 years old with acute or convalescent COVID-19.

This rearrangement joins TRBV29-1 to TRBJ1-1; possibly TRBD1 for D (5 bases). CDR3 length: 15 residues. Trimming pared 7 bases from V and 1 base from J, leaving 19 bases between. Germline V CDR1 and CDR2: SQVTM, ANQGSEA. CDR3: CSAGGVVRKNTEAFF. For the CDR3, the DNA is TGCAGCGCCGGAGGGGTGGTCAGAAAGAACACTGAAGCTTTCTTT.

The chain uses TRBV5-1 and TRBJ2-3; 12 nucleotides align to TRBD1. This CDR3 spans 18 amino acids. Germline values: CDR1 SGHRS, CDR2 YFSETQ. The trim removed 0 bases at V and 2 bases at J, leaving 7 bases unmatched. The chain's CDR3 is CASSLGGTGGRPTDTQYF. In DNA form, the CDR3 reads TGCGCCAGCAGCTTGGGAGGGACAGGGGGCCGTCCCACAGATACGCAGTATTTT.

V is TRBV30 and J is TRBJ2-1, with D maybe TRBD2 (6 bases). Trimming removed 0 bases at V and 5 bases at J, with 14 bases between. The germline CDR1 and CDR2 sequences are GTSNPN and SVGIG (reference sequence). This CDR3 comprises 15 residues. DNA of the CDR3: TGTGCCTGGAGTGTACTCGGAGGAGGGGACAATGAGCAGTTCTTC. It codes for CAWSVLGGGDNEQFF.

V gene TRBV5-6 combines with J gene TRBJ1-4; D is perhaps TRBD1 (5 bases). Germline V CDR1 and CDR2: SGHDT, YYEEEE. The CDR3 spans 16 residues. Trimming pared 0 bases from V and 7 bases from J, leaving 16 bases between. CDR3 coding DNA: TGTGCCAGCAGCTTGGGACAGCGAGGGAGGAGTGAAAAACTGTTTTTT. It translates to CASSLGQRGRSEKLFF.

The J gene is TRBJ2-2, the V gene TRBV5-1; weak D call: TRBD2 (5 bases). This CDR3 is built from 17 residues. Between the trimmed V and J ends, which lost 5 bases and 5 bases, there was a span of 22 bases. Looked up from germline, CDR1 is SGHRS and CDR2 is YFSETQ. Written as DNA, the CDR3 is TGCGCCAGCAGTCCCCTCCCAGTTGGACCGGGGACCGGGGAGCTGTTTTTT. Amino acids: CASSPLPVGPGTGELFF. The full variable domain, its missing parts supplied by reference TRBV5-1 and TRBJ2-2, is KAGVTQTPRYLIKTRGQQVTLSCSPISGHRSVSWYQQTPGQGLQFLFEYFSETQRNKGNFPGRFSGRQFSNSRSEMNVSTLELGDSALYLCASSPLPVGPGTGELFFGEGSRLTVL.

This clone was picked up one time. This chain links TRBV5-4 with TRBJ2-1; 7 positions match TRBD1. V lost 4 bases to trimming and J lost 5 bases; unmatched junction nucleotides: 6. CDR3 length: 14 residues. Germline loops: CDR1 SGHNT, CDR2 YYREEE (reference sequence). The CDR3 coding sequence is TGTGCCAGCAGCGCCCGACAGGGCGACAATGAGCAGTTCTTC. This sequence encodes CASSARQGDNEQFF.

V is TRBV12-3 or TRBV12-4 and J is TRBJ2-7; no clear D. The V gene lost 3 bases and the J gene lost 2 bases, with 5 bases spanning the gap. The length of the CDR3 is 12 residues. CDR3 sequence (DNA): TGTGCCAGCAGTTTGACTGCCTACGAGCAGTACTTC. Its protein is CASSLTAYEQYF.

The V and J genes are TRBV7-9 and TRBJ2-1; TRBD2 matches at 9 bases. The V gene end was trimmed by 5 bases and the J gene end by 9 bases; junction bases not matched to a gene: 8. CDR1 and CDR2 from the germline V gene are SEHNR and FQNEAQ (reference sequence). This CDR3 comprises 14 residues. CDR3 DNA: TGTGCCAGCAGCGGGACTAGCTTCGTTTCTGAGCAGTTCTTC. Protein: CASSGTSFVSEQFF. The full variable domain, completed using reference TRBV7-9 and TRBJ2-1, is DTGVSQNPRHKITKRGQNVTFRCDPISEHNRLYWYRQTLGQGPEFLTYFQNEAQLEKSRLLSDRFSAERPKGSFSTLEIQRTEQGDSAMYLCASSGTSFVSEQFFGPGTRLTVL.

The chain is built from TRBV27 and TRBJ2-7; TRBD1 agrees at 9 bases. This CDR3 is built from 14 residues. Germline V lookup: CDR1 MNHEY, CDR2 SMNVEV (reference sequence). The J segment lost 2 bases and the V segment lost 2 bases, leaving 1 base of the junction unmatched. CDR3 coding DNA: TGTGCCAGCAGTTTAACAGGGGGCCCCTACGAGCAGTACTTC. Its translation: CASSLTGGPYEQYF.

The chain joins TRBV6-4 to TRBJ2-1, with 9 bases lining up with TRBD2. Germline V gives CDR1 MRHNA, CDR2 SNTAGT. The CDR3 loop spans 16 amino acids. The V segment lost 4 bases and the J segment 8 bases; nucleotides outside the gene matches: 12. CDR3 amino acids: CASSARRLAAMDEQFF. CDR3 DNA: TGTGCCAGCAGTGCAAGGAGACTAGCGGCCATGGATGAGCAGTTCTTC.

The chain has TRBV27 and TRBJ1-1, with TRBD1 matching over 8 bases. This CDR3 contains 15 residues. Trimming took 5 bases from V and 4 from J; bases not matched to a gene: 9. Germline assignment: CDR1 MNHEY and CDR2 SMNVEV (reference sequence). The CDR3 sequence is CASSPQTQGATEAFF. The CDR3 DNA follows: TGTGCCAGCAGTCCCCAAACGCAGGGGGCCACTGAAGCTTTCTTT.